The clone carrying this T cell receptor (beta chain) was detected many times. Every individual TCR cDNA molecule carried its own unique molecular identifier, which allowed correction of PCR and sequencing errors. In TCRdb, the 5' RACE reads were re-called with MiXCR into one record per CDR3 protein. The data contain several thousand distinct CDR3 sequences, around 5.8% of them singletons. Germline V gene lookup returns CDR1 MNHEY and CDR2 SVGEGT. With 7 bases clipped from V and 0 bases from J, the junction kept 5 bases outside the gene matches. This CDR3 contains 14 residues. This record comes from a study of spatial heterogeneity in lung cancer. Time point reported: sample taken at primary tumor resection. Sequencing of whole RNA from tumor, nontumor lung or frozen PBMC involved no sorting.

This specimen consisted of normal lung tissue next to the tumor, obtained at surgery. This sequence joins TRBV6-2 or TRBV6-3 and TRBJ2-7; 8 nucleotides match TRBD1. This TCR was sampled from a female donor with early-stage non-small cell lung cancer. The CDR3 nucleotides read TGTGCCAGCATCCGGACAGGGCGCTCCTACGAGCAGTACTTC. This sequence encodes CASIRTGRSYEQYF.